This T cell receptor beta chain comes out of a study of beta chain features in type 1 diabetes. Study context: Sorted cell examination encompassed over 90,000,000 cells across all samples. General study results and limits: Cells that show high TCR expression could be over-represented by cDNA sequencing. VDJ junctions from patients with type 1 diabetes contained fewer insertions and more deletions.

Expressed TCRB transcripts were sequenced because the isolated RNA had all been reverse transcribed beforehand. Libraries were prepared by immunoSEQ multiplex PCR; TCRdb keeps only in-frame clonotypes and omits some of them. This table has about 930,000 clones, roughly 16% appearing once. Germline lookup yields CDR1 SEHNR and CDR2 FQNEAQ (reference sequence). The V and J ends lost 3 bases and 9 bases, in that order; junction bases with no gene match: 10. The length of the CDR3 is 15 residues. This clone showed up just a few times. What it binds is unknown. Every donor provided one heparinised blood draw, which averaged about 120 mL.

The genes are TRBV7-9 and TRBJ2-1; 8 bases match TRBD2. Sequencing used naive CD4+ T cells from blood. The TCR sequence derives from a woman between 18 and 30 years old in good health. CDR3 sequence (DNA): TGTGCCAGCAGCTTGCGAGGGGTAGCGGGAAGTGAGCAGTTCTTC. It codes for CASSLRGVAGSEQFF.